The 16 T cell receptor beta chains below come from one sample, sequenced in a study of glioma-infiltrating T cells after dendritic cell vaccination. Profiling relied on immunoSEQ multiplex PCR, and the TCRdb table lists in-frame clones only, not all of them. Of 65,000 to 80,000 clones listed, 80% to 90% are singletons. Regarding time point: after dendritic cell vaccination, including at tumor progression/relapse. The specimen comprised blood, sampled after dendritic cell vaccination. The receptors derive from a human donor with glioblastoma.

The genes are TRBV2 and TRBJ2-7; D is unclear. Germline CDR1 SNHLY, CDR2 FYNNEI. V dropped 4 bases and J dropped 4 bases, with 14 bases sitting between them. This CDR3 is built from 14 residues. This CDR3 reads CASSAVRESYEQYF. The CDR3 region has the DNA TGTGCCAGCAGTGCTGTCCGAGAGAGTTACGAGCAGTACTTC.

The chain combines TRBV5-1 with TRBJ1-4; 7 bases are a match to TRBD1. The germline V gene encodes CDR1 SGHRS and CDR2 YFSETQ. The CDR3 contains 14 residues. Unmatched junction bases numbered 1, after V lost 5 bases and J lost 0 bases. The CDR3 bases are TGCGCCAGCAGAGGGGGCGCAACTAATGAAAAACTGTTTTTT. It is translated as CASRGGATNEKLFF.

The DNA for the CDR3 is TGTGCCAGCAGCTACTCTCAGGGGAGGGATGGCTACACCTTC. It specifies CASSYSQGRDGYTF. The V gene is TRBV11-2, the J gene TRBJ1-2; possibly TRBD1 for D (6 bases). Deletions cut 4 bases from V and 6 bases from J, with 15 bases between. Germline V gene lookup returns CDR1 SGHAT and CDR2 FQNNGV. This CDR3 is built from 14 residues.

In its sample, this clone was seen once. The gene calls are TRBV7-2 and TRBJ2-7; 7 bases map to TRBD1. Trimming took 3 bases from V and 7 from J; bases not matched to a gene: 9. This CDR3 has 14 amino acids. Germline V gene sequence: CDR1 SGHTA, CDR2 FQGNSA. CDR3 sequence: CASSLKQGLGEQYF. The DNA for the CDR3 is TGTGCCAGCAGCTTGAAACAGGGGCTGGGGGAGCAGTACTTC.

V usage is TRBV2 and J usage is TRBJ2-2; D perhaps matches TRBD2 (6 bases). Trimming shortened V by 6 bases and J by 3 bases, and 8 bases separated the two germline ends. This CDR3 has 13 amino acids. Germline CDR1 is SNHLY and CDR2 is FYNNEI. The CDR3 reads CASSGDYTGELFF. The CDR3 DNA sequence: TGTGCCAGCAGCGGGGACTACACCGGGGAGCTGTTTTTT.

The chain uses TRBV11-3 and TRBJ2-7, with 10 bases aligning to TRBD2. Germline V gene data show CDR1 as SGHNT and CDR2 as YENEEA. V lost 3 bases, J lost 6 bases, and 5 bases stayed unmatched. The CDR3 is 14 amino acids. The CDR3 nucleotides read TGTGCCAGCAGCTTCTTAGCGGGAGGAGGCGAGCAGTACTTC. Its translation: CASSFLAGGGEQYF.

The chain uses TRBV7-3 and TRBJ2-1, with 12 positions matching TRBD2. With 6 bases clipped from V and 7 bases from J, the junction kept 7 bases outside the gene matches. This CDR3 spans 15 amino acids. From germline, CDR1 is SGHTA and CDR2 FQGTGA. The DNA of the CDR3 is TGTGCCAGCAGACCTAGCGGGAGGGTGGGGAATGAGCAGTTCTTC. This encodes CASRPSGRVGNEQFF. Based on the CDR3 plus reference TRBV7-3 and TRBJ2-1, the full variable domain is GAGVSQTPSNKVTEKGKYVELRCDPISGHTALYWYRQSLGQGPEFLIYFQGTGAADDSGLPNDRFFAVRPEGSVSTLKIQRTERGDSAVYLCASRPSGRVGNEQFFGPGTRLTVL.

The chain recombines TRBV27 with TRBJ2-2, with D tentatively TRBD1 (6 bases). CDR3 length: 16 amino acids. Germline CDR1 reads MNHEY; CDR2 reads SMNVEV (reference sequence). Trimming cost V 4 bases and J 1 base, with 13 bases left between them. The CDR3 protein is CASSSVGTQNTGELFF. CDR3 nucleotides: TGTGCCAGCAGTTCTGTCGGGACACAGAACACCGGGGAGCTGTTTTTT.

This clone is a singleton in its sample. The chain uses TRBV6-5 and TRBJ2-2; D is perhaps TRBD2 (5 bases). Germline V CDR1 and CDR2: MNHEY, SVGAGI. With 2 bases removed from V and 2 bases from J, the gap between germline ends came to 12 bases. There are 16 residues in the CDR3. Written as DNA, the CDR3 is TGTGCCAGCAGTTACGCAAGCGGAAGTAACACCGGGGAGCTGTTTTTT. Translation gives CASSYASGSNTGELFF.

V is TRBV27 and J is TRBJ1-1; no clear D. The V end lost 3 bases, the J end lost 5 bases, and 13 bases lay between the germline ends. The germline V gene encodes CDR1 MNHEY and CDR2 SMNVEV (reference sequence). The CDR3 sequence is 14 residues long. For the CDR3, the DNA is TGTGCCAGCAGTTTGAGGGTCTTGGGGACTGAAGCTTTCTTT. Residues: CASSLRVLGTEAFF.

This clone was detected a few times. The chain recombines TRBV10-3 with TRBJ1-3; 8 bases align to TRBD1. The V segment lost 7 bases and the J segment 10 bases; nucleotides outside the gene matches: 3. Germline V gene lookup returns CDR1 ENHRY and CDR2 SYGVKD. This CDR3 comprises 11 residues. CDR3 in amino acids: CAITGGETIYF. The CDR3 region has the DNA TGTGCCATCACAGGGGGCGAAACCATATATTTT.

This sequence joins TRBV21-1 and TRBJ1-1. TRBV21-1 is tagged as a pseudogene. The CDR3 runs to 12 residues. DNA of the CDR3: TGTGGGCAGTGGCCCGGGATCAATGAAGCTTTCTTT. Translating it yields CGQWPGINEAFF.

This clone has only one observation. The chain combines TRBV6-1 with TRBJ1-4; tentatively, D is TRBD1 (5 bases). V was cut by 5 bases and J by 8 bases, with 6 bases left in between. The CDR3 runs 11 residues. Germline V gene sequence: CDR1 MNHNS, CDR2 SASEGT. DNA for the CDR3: TGTGCCAGCAGTCCAGGGGAAAAACTGTTTTTT. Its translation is CASSPGEKLFF.

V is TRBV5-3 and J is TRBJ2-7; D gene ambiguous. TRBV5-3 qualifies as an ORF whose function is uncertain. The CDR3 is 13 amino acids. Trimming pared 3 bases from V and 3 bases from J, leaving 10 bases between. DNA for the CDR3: TGTGCCAGAAGCTCCGCGGATGGCTACGAGCAGTACTTC. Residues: CARSSADGYEQYF.

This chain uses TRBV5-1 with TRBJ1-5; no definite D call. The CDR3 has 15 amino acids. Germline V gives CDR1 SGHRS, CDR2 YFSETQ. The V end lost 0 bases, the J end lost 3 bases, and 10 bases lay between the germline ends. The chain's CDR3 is CASSLDGQSNQPQHF. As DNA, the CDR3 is TGCGCCAGCAGCTTGGATGGGCAATCCAATCAGCCCCAGCATTTT.

The CDR3 loop reads CASSFVAGGPSGEQYF. The CDR3 DNA reads TGTGCCAGCAGCTTTGTAGCGGGAGGGCCCTCGGGCGAGCAGTACTTC. The rearrangement joins TRBV5-4 to TRBJ2-7; 11 nucleotides line up with TRBD2. CDR3 length: 16 amino acids. From germline, CDR1 is SGHNT and CDR2 YYREEE (reference sequence). J gave up 6 bases and V 2 bases, and 10 bases lay outside the gene matches.